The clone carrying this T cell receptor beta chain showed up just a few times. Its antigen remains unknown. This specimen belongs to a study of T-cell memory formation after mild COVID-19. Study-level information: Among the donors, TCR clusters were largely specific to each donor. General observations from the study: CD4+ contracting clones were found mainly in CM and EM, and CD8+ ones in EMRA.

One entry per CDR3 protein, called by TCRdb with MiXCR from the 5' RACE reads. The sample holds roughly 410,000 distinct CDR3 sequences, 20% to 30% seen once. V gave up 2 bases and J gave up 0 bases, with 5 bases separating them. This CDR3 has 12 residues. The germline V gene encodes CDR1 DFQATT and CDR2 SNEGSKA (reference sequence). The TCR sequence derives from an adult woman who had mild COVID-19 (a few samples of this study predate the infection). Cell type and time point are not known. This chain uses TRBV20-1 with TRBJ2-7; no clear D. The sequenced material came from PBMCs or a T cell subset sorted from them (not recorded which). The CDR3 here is CSARSVSYEQYF. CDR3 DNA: TGCAGTGCTAGATCCGTCTCCTACGAGCAGTACTTC.